The source of this T cell receptor beta chain is a study of T cell repertoires in cytomegalovirus infection. As for the study in general: Evidence of both CMV infection and a matching HLA type came from public TCR beta signatures. Regarding the study as a whole: HLA-C-restricted CMV-specific TCR beta clonotypes prevailed in the ex vivo response. Cumulated frequencies of public TCR beta families served to identify carriers of CMV plus the relevant HLA.

V was shortened by 9 bases and J by 0 bases, with 8 bases between the two germline ends. The CDR3 consists of 12 residues. Germline V lookup: CDR1 LNHDA, CDR2 SQIVND (reference sequence). Each CDR3 protein is one row after TCRdb ran MiXCR on the reads. The table lists 450,000 to 550,000 distinct CDR3 sequences, 15% to 20% of them singletons. This clonotype was picked up many times. Its antigen remains unknown. The sequence was collected from a human donor in good health (CMV status not recorded). Some clones in this sample may be carry-over from other donors' samples. Sample: CD8+ T cells from PBMCs. This chain links TRBV19 with TRBJ1-1; D is undetermined. CDR3 sequence (DNA): TGTGCCAGCAGTGAAGTGAACACTGAAGCTTTCTTT. The encoded protein is CASSEVNTEAFF.